This TCR beta chain derives from a study of shared clonotypes between healthy human individuals. Sequencing was performed with immunoSEQ multiplex PCR; in TCRdb, only in-frame clones are kept and a portion is missing. The sample yields 170,000 or so clones, 66% seen once. The CDR3 is 15 amino acids. V was cut by 6 bases and J by 0 bases, with 12 bases left in between. Germline CDR1 is MNHEY and CDR2 is SVGAGI. The sample consisted of memory CD4+ T cells sorted from blood. Subset meaning: CD45RA-negative fraction. The J gene is TRBJ1-5, the V gene TRBV6-5; tentatively, D is TRBD1 (5 bases). This receptor was identified in a man between 25 and 39 years old in good health. CDR3 sequence (DNA): TGTGCCAGCAGGCAGGGTGCAACTAGCAATCAGCCCCAGCATTTT. Amino acid sequence: CASRQGATSNQPQHF.